Here is one T cell receptor (beta chain) with its context. What it recognizes is unknown. The data derive from a study of T cell responses to AZD1222 COVID-19 vaccine. Study-level information: Second-dose timings of about 4 or about 12 weeks were pooled.

Overall study findings and caveats: Per reports, nearly half of all spike-specific TCRs target regions that are unmutated in variants. Clonal diversity was possibly underestimated, and the donors were mostly white British, with more females. The number of AZD1222 recipients seropositive at baseline was only five or six.

Germline CDR1 SGHTA, CDR2 FQGTGA. CDR3 length equals 14 residues. The V end lost 5 bases, the J end lost 6 bases, and 11 bases lay between the germline ends. Assay: immunoSEQ multiplex PCR; the TCRdb copy retains only in-frame clones and omits some. The sample includes 100,000 to 150,000 clones, about 85% of them seen just once. This rearrangement joins TRBV7-3 to TRBJ1-6; D uncertain. This material consisted of peripheral blood, taken on day 0 of AZD1222 vaccination. This clonotype was obtained from an adult in good health. CDR3 protein: CASSLETGNSPLHF. The CDR3, as DNA: TGTGCCAGCAGCCTCGAGACGGGTAATTCACCCCTCCACTTT.